The 32 T cell receptor beta chains below were found in one sample sequenced in a study of T-cell reconstitution after alpha-beta-depleted transplantation in children. Using unique molecular identifiers, the investigators prepared the TCRbeta library. TCRdb called the PCR reads again in MiXCR, with one record for every CDR3 protein. Here the sample spans 250,000 to 300,000 distinct CDR3 sequences, over 8% being singletons. Source: PBMCs from the stem cell graft donor, taken from the stem cell graft. These receptors originate from a human donor who donated a stem cell graft to a child with SCID.

This clonotype was counted between two and nine times. The chain is built from TRBV25-1 and TRBJ1-1; D unclear. The CDR3 length is 13 residues. Trimming took off 5 bases at V and 6 bases at J, with 13 bases between the two ends. Per germline, CDR1 MGHDK and CDR2 SYGVNS. CDR3 in DNA: TGTGCCAGCAGTTTCGCGGGTTTGGCTGAAGCTTTCTTT. Translation: CASSFAGLAEAFF.

This clonotype has more than one count but fewer than ten. J is TRBJ2-7 and V is TRBV5-1; weak D call: TRBD2 (6 bases). The ends were cut back, 5 bases at V and 5 bases at J, with 23 bases in the middle. Germline V lookup: CDR1 SGHRS, CDR2 YFSETQ. There are 16 residues in the CDR3. CDR3 loop: CASRQSQGLIQDEQYF. The CDR3 DNA reads as TGCGCCAGCAGACAATCTCAGGGACTTATCCAGGACGAGCAGTACTTC. The variable domain in full, with the rest retrieved from reference TRBV5-1 and TRBJ2-7, is KAGVTQTPRYLIKTRGQQVTLSCSPISGHRSVSWYQQTPGQGLQFLFEYFSETQRNKGNFPGRFSGRQFSNSRSEMNVSTLELGDSALYLCASRQSQGLIQDEQYFGPGTRLTVT.

The chain combines TRBV11-1 with TRBJ2-4; 11 nucleotides align to TRBD2. CDR1 is SGHAT and CDR2 is FQDESV in the germline V gene (reference sequence). Trimming took 1 base from V and 0 from J; bases not matched to a gene: 5. The CDR3 is made up of 18 amino acids. The DNA for the CDR3 is TGTGCCAGCAGCTTAGAAACTAGCGGGGGAATAGCCAAAAACATTCAGTACTTC. It encodes CASSLETSGGIAKNIQYF. Combining the CDR3 with reference TRBV11-1 and TRBJ2-4 gives the whole variable domain EAEVAQSPRYKITEKSQAVAFWCDPISGHATLYWYRQILGQGPELLVQFQDESVVDDSQLPKDRFSAERLKGVDSTLKIQPAELGDSAMYLCASSLETSGGIAKNIQYFGAGTRLSVL.

This clonotype was seen only a few times. The chain couples TRBV5-1 to TRBJ2-5; 9 bases agree with TRBD1. This CDR3 comprises 16 residues. Germline CDR1 is SGHRS and CDR2 is YFSETQ. With 0 bases clipped from V and 4 bases from J, the junction kept 7 bases outside the gene matches. CDR3 sequence reads: CASSLAGTGMAETQYF. In nucleotides, the CDR3 is TGCGCCAGCAGCTTGGCCGGGACAGGGATGGCAGAGACCCAGTACTTC.

This clonotype was seen more than once but under ten times. This chain uses TRBV11-2 with TRBJ2-2, with no clear D. This CDR3 is built from 15 residues. With 0 bases removed from V and 1 base from J, the gap between germline ends came to 6 bases. Germline CDR1 SGHAT, CDR2 FQNNGV. CDR3 sequence reads: CASSLDQLNTGELFF. The CDR3, as DNA: TGTGCCAGCAGCTTAGATCAGTTGAACACCGGGGAGCTGTTTTTT.

This clonotype was observed many times. The gene calls are TRBV11-1 and TRBJ2-2, with D perhaps TRBD1 (6 bases). The germline V gene encodes CDR1 SGHAT and CDR2 FQDESV (reference sequence). V shed 2 bases and J shed 3 bases, with 10 bases lying between them. This CDR3 is 15 amino acids long. The CDR3 coding sequence is TGTGCCAGCAGCTTATTGGCAGGGGACACCGGGGAGCTGTTTTTT. This gives the protein CASSLLAGDTGELFF.

This clonotype came up a few times. V and J are TRBV20-1 and TRBJ1-3, with unresolved D. This CDR3 comprises 15 residues. Germline V gene sequence: CDR1 DFQATT, CDR2 SNEGSKA (reference sequence). The V end was cut by 5 bases, the J end by 0 bases, with 14 bases between. CDR3 DNA: TGCAGTGCTCAGACACCCACGGCCTCTGGAAACACCATATATTTT. It specifies CSAQTPTASGNTIYF.

Many counts were recorded for this clonotype. This chain connects TRBV5-1 to TRBJ2-3; no clear D gene. Germline V CDR1 and CDR2: SGHRS, YFSETQ. V lost 0 bases to trimming and J lost 0 bases, with 8 bases between them. The CDR3 is 15 amino acids. The CDR3, as DNA: TGCGCCAGCAGCTTGGCCCCTTCGAGCACAGATACGCAGTATTTT. This sequence encodes CASSLAPSSTDTQYF.

This clonotype has at least ten counts. The rearrangement uses TRBV6-5 and TRBJ1-1; tentative D call: TRBD1 (5 bases). Trimming left V 2 bases short and J 5 bases short, with 12 bases between. The CDR3 sequence is 14 residues long. Germline CDR1 is MNHEY and CDR2 is SVGAGI. CDR3 sequence reads: CASSYQGTETEAFF. In DNA form, the CDR3 reads TGTGCCAGCAGTTACCAGGGTACGGAGACTGAAGCTTTCTTT.

In its sample, this clonotype was seen many times. V gene TRBV25-1 combines with J gene TRBJ1-2; D might be TRBD1 (5 bases). This CDR3 region has 13 residues. The V gene lost 5 bases and the J gene lost 2 bases, with 9 bases spanning the gap. CDR1 MGHDK and CDR2 SYGVNS come from the germline V gene. CDR3 protein: CASSKTVNYGYTF. The CDR3 DNA follows: TGTGCCAGCAGTAAGACAGTGAACTATGGCTACACCTTC.

The chain recombines TRBV24-1 with TRBJ2-3; 9 bases fit TRBD1. The CDR3 length is 14 residues. V shed 9 bases, J shed 2 bases, and the junction held 5 bases outside the gene matches. Germline V lookup: CDR1 KGHDR, CDR2 SFDVKD. The CDR3 loop is CATGTGTSTDTQYF. CDR3 in DNA: TGTGCCACCGGGACAGGGACTTCCACAGATACGCAGTATTTT.

The CDR3 loop reads CASSRPGGAEKLFF. Written as DNA, the CDR3 is TGCGCCAGCAGCCGACCGGGGGGCGCGGAAAAACTGTTTTTT. The V call is TRBV4-1, the J call TRBJ1-4, with D possibly matching TRBD1 (6 bases). Trimming left V 4 bases short and J 8 bases short, with 14 bases between. This CDR3 has 14 amino acids. Germline assignment: CDR1 MGHRA and CDR2 YSYEKL.

This clonotype was found a few times. J is TRBJ1-1 and V is TRBV20-1, with D perhaps TRBD1 (5 bases). V lost 3 bases, J lost 4 bases, and 15 bases lay in between. The CDR3 is 14 residues long. Germline-derived CDR1 and CDR2 are DFQATT and SNEGSKA (reference sequence). CDR3 nucleotide sequence: TGCAGTGCTAGCGCAGGCCCAAGGGGCACTGAAGCTTTCTTT. Its translation: CSASAGPRGTEAFF.

This clonotype was observed many times. This chain joins TRBV9 and TRBJ2-3; 13 bases are a match to TRBD2. The CDR3 extends over 16 amino acids. J was trimmed by 4 bases and V by 7 bases; bases with no gene match: 9. The germline gives CDR1 SGDLS, CDR2 YYNGEE. The CDR3 loop is CASAGGTSGAADTQYF. Here the CDR3 DNA reads TGTGCCAGCGCCGGGGGGACTAGCGGGGCCGCAGATACGCAGTATTTT.

Only a few counts were recorded for this clonotype. The chain carries TRBV18 and TRBJ2-1; weak D call: TRBD1 (5 bases). The germline V and J ends were trimmed by 2 bases and 7 bases, with 15 bases remaining between them. The CDR3 totals 15 residues. Germline V lookup: CDR1 KGHSH, CDR2 LQKENI. As DNA, the CDR3 is TGTGCCAGCTCACCAGGTACAGGCCTCGGGAATGAGCAGTTCTTC. Translation: CASSPGTGLGNEQFF.

Only a few counts were recorded for this clonotype. The chain joins TRBV9 to TRBJ1-2; possible D gene TRBD1, 5 bases. In germline, CDR1 is SGDLS, CDR2 YYNGEE. Trimming removed 0 bases at V and 7 bases at J, with 7 bases between. The CDR3 is 12 residues long. The CDR3 DNA reads TGTGCCAGCAGCGTAGATGGGGGTGGCTACACCTTC. Its translation: CASSVDGGGYTF.

This rearrangement joins TRBV12-3 or TRBV12-4 to TRBJ2-1; TRBD1 matches 8 bases. The CDR3 extends over 16 amino acids. The V gene end was trimmed by 5 bases and the J gene end by 9 bases; junction bases not matched to a gene: 15. The CDR3 bases are TGTGCCAGCAGTGCCGACAGGGGAAGGGCGTTGACTGAGCAGTTCTTC. It translates to CASSADRGRALTEQFF.

This clonotype was counted between two and nine times. This chain uses TRBV5-1 with TRBJ1-1, with no clear D. The germline gives CDR1 SGHRS, CDR2 YFSETQ. With 4 bases removed from V and 10 bases from J, the gap between germline ends came to 20 bases. This CDR3 is 14 amino acids long. The CDR3 DNA follows: TGCGCCAGCAGCGAGGAGCGGACCCAATCCACAGCTTTCTTT. It encodes CASSEERTQSTAFF. Full variable domain (rest looked up from reference TRBV5-1 and TRBJ1-1): KAGVTQTPRYLIKTRGQQVTLSCSPISGHRSVSWYQQTPGQGLQFLFEYFSETQRNKGNFPGRFSGRQFSNSRSEMNVSTLELGDSALYLCASSEERTQSTAFFGQGTRLTVV.

This clonotype was picked up a small number of times. The chain combines TRBV10-3 with TRBJ1-1; no clear D gene. This CDR3 region has 14 residues. CDR1 ENHRY and CDR2 SYGVKD come from the germline V gene. The ends were cut back, 7 bases at V and 2 bases at J, with 14 bases in the middle. The CDR3 sequence: CAIMRAVSNTEAFF. The CDR3 bases are TGTGCCATCATGAGGGCGGTGAGCAACACTGAAGCTTTCTTT.

This clonotype came up a few times. This chain joins TRBV20-1 and TRBJ2-7, with a possible D match to TRBD2 (6 bases). This CDR3 comprises 14 residues. V was cut by 6 bases and J by 3 bases, with 18 bases left in between. Germline V gene lookup returns CDR1 DFQATT and CDR2 SNEGSKA (reference sequence). The CDR3 region is CSARGVDYHYEQYF. For the CDR3, the DNA is TGCAGTGCCCGCGGTGTGGACTATCACTACGAGCAGTACTTC.

The V gene is TRBV6-1, the J gene TRBJ1-1, with TRBD1 matching 9 bases. CDR1 and CDR2 from the germline V gene are MNHNS and SASEGT. Trimming removed 3 bases from V and 10 bases from J; junction bases left unmatched: 6. CDR3 length equals 13 residues. CDR3 region: CASSDPGTGRAFF. Written as DNA, the CDR3 is TGTGCCAGCAGTGACCCCGGGACAGGGAGAGCTTTCTTT.

This clonotype was seen a handful of times. This chain connects TRBV3-1 to TRBJ2-7; D may correspond to TRBD1 or TRBD2 (5 bases each). The germline V gene encodes CDR1 LGHDT and CDR2 YNNKEL (reference sequence). Between the trimmed V and J ends, which lost 3 bases and 3 bases, there was a span of 18 bases. CDR3 length equals 16 residues. The CDR3 reads CASSHAPGSLSYEQYF. CDR3 in DNA: TGTGCCAGCAGCCATGCCCCAGGGAGCCTAAGCTACGAGCAGTACTTC.

This clonotype has more than one count but fewer than ten. The rearrangement links TRBV20-1 to TRBJ1-2, with 8 bases matching TRBD1. The V gene end was trimmed by 4 bases and the J gene end by 4 bases; junction bases not matched to a gene: 23. The CDR3 extends over 19 amino acids. CDR1 DFQATT and CDR2 SNEGSKA come from the germline V gene (reference sequence). This CDR3 is CSAKSREGQAVMWVYGYTF. Written as DNA, the CDR3 is TGCAGTGCTAAGTCCCGGGAGGGACAGGCGGTTATGTGGGTCTATGGCTACACCTTC.

This clonotype was found a few times. This chain connects TRBV7-2 to TRBJ2-1; 8 bases align to TRBD1. With 5 bases clipped from V and 12 bases from J, the junction kept 15 bases outside the gene matches. From germline, CDR1 is SGHTA and CDR2 FQGNSA. The CDR3 totals 15 residues. CDR3: CASSDQGARFSRQFF. DNA for the CDR3: TGTGCCAGCAGCGACCAGGGGGCGAGGTTTTCTCGGCAGTTCTTC.

This clonotype was found a few times. V is TRBV20-1 and J is TRBJ2-7, with D perhaps matching TRBD1 or TRBD2 (6 bases each). V dropped 1 base and J dropped 5 bases, with 12 bases sitting between them. The CDR3 runs 13 residues. CDR1 is DFQATT and CDR2 is SNEGSKA in the germline V gene (reference sequence). The CDR3 protein is CSARVWGAHEQYF. DNA of the CDR3: TGCAGTGCTAGAGTATGGGGGGCCCACGAGCAGTACTTC.

This CDR3 is CASSLRTDSTGELFF. CDR3 bases: TGCGCCAGCAGCCTGCGGACAGATTCCACCGGGGAGCTGTTTTTT. This sequence joins TRBV5-1 and TRBJ2-2, with D maybe TRBD1 (6 bases). The CDR3 is 15 amino acids. Trimming left V 4 bases short and J 4 bases short, with 14 bases between. Germline CDR1 SGHRS, CDR2 YFSETQ.

V and J are TRBV6-5 and TRBJ2-7; D ambiguous. This CDR3 contains 15 residues. Trimming removed 0 bases at V and 3 bases at J, with 12 bases between. CDR1 MNHEY and CDR2 SVGAGI come from the germline V gene. CDR3 DNA: TGTGCCAGCAGTTACTCGATTCTAGAAATCTACGAGCAGTACTTC. Its protein product is CASSYSILEIYEQYF.

This clonotype has at least ten counts. V gene TRBV6-5 combines with J gene TRBJ2-3; 11 bases agree with TRBD2. The junction had 9 bases not matched to a gene; V was cut back by 2 bases and J by 5 bases. This CDR3 has 17 residues. Germline CDR1 and CDR2: MNHEY and SVGAGI. CDR3: CASSYGVAGGLGDTQYF. Written as DNA, the CDR3 is TGTGCCAGCAGTTACGGAGTAGCGGGGGGGCTTGGAGATACGCAGTATTTT.

The gene calls are TRBV5-1 and TRBJ2-1, with 7 bases identical to TRBD1. In germline, CDR1 is SGHRS, CDR2 YFSETQ. The CDR3 runs to 15 residues. V trimming: 0 bases; J trimming: 5 bases; junction bases outside the gene matches: 5. CDR3 residues: CASSLVGTVNNEQFF. For the CDR3, the DNA is TGCGCCAGCAGCTTGGTCGGGACAGTCAACAATGAGCAGTTCTTC. Drawing the rest from reference TRBV5-1 and TRBJ2-1, the complete variable domain is KAGVTQTPRYLIKTRGQQVTLSCSPISGHRSVSWYQQTPGQGLQFLFEYFSETQRNKGNFPGRFSGRQFSNSRSEMNVSTLELGDSALYLCASSLVGTVNNEQFFGPGTRLTVL.

This clonotype was recorded a few times. The J gene is TRBJ2-3, the V gene TRBV10-3, with 8 nucleotides matching TRBD1. The germline V gene encodes CDR1 ENHRY and CDR2 SYGVKD. V shed 7 bases and J 4 bases; nucleotides not matched to a gene: 10. This CDR3 is built from 15 residues. In nucleotides, the CDR3 is TGTGCCATCACATCGGGCAGGGGGCTCGCAGATACGCAGTATTTT. Its translation: CAITSGRGLADTQYF.

The chain is built from TRBV5-1 and TRBJ2-1; either TRBD1 or TRBD2 may supply D (6 bases each). The CDR3 length is 12 residues. The germline CDR1 and CDR2 sequences are SGHRS and YFSETQ. Trimming pared 3 bases from V and 8 bases from J, leaving 9 bases between. DNA for the CDR3: TGCGCCAGCAGCTGGAGGGGGGATGAGCAGTTCTTC. It codes for CASSWRGDEQFF. Full variable domain (missing parts from reference TRBV5-1 and TRBJ2-1): KAGVTQTPRYLIKTRGQQVTLSCSPISGHRSVSWYQQTPGQGLQFLFEYFSETQRNKGNFPGRFSGRQFSNSRSEMNVSTLELGDSALYLCASSWRGDEQFFGPGTRLTVL.

A few counts support this clonotype. The chain employs TRBV5-6 and TRBJ2-2; the D is unclear. Trimming took 3 bases from V and 0 from J, leaving 6 bases between them. Per the germline V gene, CDR1 is SGHDT and CDR2 is YYEEEE. CDR3 length: 14 amino acids. Here the CDR3 DNA reads TGTGCCAGCAGCTCCATAACGAACACCGGGGAGCTGTTTTTT. This encodes CASSSITNTGELFF.